The 12 T cell receptor beta chains below were found in one sample sequenced in a study of CD8+ T cells in alopecia areata. Treatment denoted: oral pan-JAK inhibitor, 5-10 mg twice daily. The authors extracted RNA and reverse transcribed it into cDNA as the sequencing template. Sequencing was performed with immunoSEQ multiplex PCR; in TCRdb, only in-frame clones are kept and a portion is missing. The data show roughly 250,000 clones, roughly 63% seen once. The source was CD4+ T cells sorted from blood, collected around week 53, from a patient treated with tofacitinib. The receptors stem from a human donor with alopecia areata.

The CDR3 spells CASSSQGPNTGELFF. The CDR3 nucleotides read TGTGCCAGCAGCTCACAGGGCCCGAACACCGGGGAGCTGTTTTTT. The chain recombines TRBV7-3 with TRBJ2-2, with a tentative D call TRBD1 (6 bases). The germline V gene has CDR1 SGHTA and CDR2 FQGTGA. Between the trimmed V and J ends, which lost 4 bases and 0 bases, there was a span of 9 bases. The CDR3 totals 15 residues. Full variable domain (remainder filled in from reference TRBV7-3 and TRBJ2-2): GAGVSQTPSNKVTEKGKYVELRCDPISGHTALYWYRQSLGQGPEFLIYFQGTGAADDSGLPNDRFFAVRPEGSVSTLKIQRTERGDSAVYLCASSSQGPNTGELFFGEGSRLTVL.

The chain recombines TRBV6-6 with TRBJ1-5; 9 bases are shared with TRBD1. The CDR3 has 14 residues. Germline lookup yields CDR1 MNHNY and CDR2 SVGAGI (reference sequence). J was trimmed by 2 bases and V by 5 bases; bases with no gene match: 1. DNA for the CDR3: TGTGCCAGCAGTACAGGGGGCGGCAATCAGCCCCAGCATTTT. It is translated as CASSTGGGNQPQHF.

The V call is TRBV7-9, the J call TRBJ1-1; D gene unclear. The CDR3 consists of 13 residues. V lost 4 bases to trimming and J lost 3 bases, with 9 bases between them. Germline V gene data show CDR1 as SEHNR and CDR2 as FQNEAQ (reference sequence). CDR3 protein: CASSSAPDTEAFF. For the CDR3, the DNA is TGTGCCAGCAGCTCCGCCCCTGACACTGAAGCTTTCTTT.

The chain combines TRBV7-6 with TRBJ2-7, with TRBD1 identical over 7 bases. This CDR3 is 13 amino acids long. Trimming removed 5 bases from V and 9 bases from J; junction bases left unmatched: 10. Germline loops: CDR1 SGHVS, CDR2 FNYEAQ. The CDR3 coding sequence is TGTGCCAGCAGCCCCGGGACAGACCTTCGGCAGTACTTC. It codes for CASSPGTDLRQYF.

The genes are TRBV5-1 and TRBJ1-6; D unclear. V lost 0 bases to trimming and J lost 6 bases, with 10 bases between them. CDR3 length: 15 amino acids. The germline CDR1 and CDR2 sequences are SGHRS and YFSETQ. CDR3 nucleotide sequence: TGCGCCAGCAGCTTGGGCTTGGCCCGTAATTCACCCCTCCACTTT. Translated: CASSLGLARNSPLHF.

There are a few counts of this clone. The chain links TRBV6-5 to TRBJ2-3, with D possibly being TRBD1 (5 bases). Trimming removed 2 bases from V and 5 bases from J, with 14 bases in between. The CDR3 has 15 amino acids. Germline values: CDR1 MNHEY, CDR2 SVGAGI. DNA for the CDR3: TGTGCCAGCAGTTACGCCTCAGGGCCGGTAGATACGCAGTATTTT. Its protein product is CASSYASGPVDTQYF.

This chain joins TRBV5-1 and TRBJ2-5, with no clear D. The V end lost 4 bases, the J end lost 1 base, and 5 bases lay between the germline ends. Germline V lookup: CDR1 SGHRS, CDR2 YFSETQ. The CDR3 totals 12 residues. Written as DNA, the CDR3 is TGCGCCAGCAGCCGGATCCAAGAGACCCAGTACTTC. This codes for CASSRIQETQYF.

The chain links TRBV15 to TRBJ2-1; no reliable D call. V lost 5 bases and J lost 8, with 7 bases in between. CDR1 is LNHNV and CDR2 is YYDKDF in the germline V gene (reference sequence). The CDR3 has 11 amino acids. The CDR3 loop is CATSSRDEQFF. CDR3 nucleotides: TGTGCCACCAGCTCTAGGGATGAGCAGTTCTTC.

The V call is TRBV13, the J call TRBJ2-1; 10 positions agree with TRBD1. The CDR3 length is 17 residues. V lost 5 bases and J lost 2; bases outside the gene matches: 9. Germline CDR1 and CDR2: PRHDT and FYEKMQ (reference sequence). Here the CDR3 reads CASSVRQGAIAYNEQFF. The CDR3 DNA reads TGTGCCAGCAGCGTAAGACAGGGGGCTATAGCCTACAATGAGCAGTTCTTC.

CDR3 coding DNA: TGTGCCAGCTCCCTTAGGGGACTAGCAGTCGAGCAGTACTTC. It encodes CASSLRGLAVEQYF. The genes are TRBV18 and TRBJ2-7; 9 bases are shared with TRBD2. With 6 bases clipped from V and 6 bases from J, the junction kept 9 bases outside the gene matches. Germline CDR1 KGHSH, CDR2 LQKENI. The CDR3 is 14 amino acids.

The J gene is TRBJ2-7, the V gene TRBV11-2; TRBD1 might be the D (6 bases). The CDR3 consists of 14 residues. V was cut by 6 bases and J by 2 bases, with 14 bases left in between. Germline V gives CDR1 SGHAT, CDR2 FQNNGV. CDR3 loop: CASRLATGPYEQYF. In DNA, the CDR3 is TGTGCCAGCAGACTCGCGACAGGCCCCTACGAGCAGTACTTC.

V gene TRBV19 combines with J gene TRBJ2-5; 7 bases match TRBD1. Germline V gene sequence: CDR1 LNHDA, CDR2 SQIVND (reference sequence). The CDR3 sequence is 15 residues long. Trimming cost V 3 bases and J 2 bases; bases outside gene matches: 6. The CDR3 DNA reads as TGTGCCAGTAGTATTAGTCAGGGGGTACAAGAGACCCAGTACTTC. Residues: CASSISQGVQETQYF.